The 31 T cell receptor beta chains below were found in one sample sequenced in a study of blood T cell repertoires in COVID-19. Generated by immunoSEQ multiplex PCR, the TCRdb table keeps only in-frame clones and is missing some. The table includes 150,000 to 200,000 clones, 85% detected once. The sample consisted of peripheral blood. The receptors shown here come from a person aged 65-85 years with COVID-19, enrolled during active disease.

This clone was observed a single time. The chain is built from TRBV28 and TRBJ1-2, with 11 bases that match TRBD1. Germline V gives CDR1 MDHEN, CDR2 SYDVKM. There are 14 residues in the CDR3. J was trimmed by 8 bases and V by 4 bases; bases with no gene match: 6. This chain's CDR3 is CASSYGQGARGYTF. The CDR3 DNA sequence: TGTGCCAGCAGTTACGGACAGGGGGCGCGGGGCTACACCTTC.

About this clone itself: Its ends do not fully match the called genes, so a read error is possible. This CDR3 reads CASSHGKGRNAEAFF. In nucleotides, the CDR3 is TGTGCCAGCAGCCACGGGAAAGGGAGGAACGCTGAAGCTTTCTTT. The genes are TRBV3-1 (or the pseudogene TRBV3-2) and TRBJ1-1; D remains ambiguous. Germline V gene lookup returns CDR1 LGHDT and CDR2 YNNKEL (reference sequence). The CDR3 runs 15 residues.

The table lists this clone with a few counts. The V call is TRBV18, the J call TRBJ2-3; the match to TRBD1 covers 8 bases. This CDR3 contains 15 residues. V lost 4 bases to trimming and J lost 5 bases; unmatched junction nucleotides: 8. From germline, CDR1 is KGHSH and CDR2 LQKENI. CDR3: CASSLSGGAGDTQYF. CDR3 DNA: TGTGCCAGCTCACTATCAGGGGGCGCGGGAGATACGCAGTATTTT.

The chain recombines TRBV28 with TRBJ1-3, with D maybe TRBD1 (5 bases). Germline values: CDR1 MDHEN, CDR2 SYDVKM. The CDR3 spans 18 residues. V lost 2 bases to trimming and J lost 4 bases, with 21 bases between them. CDR3 loop: CASSLMGRGLRGGNTIYF. The CDR3 DNA follows: TGTGCCAGCAGTTTAATGGGGAGGGGACTCCGGGGAGGAAACACCATATATTTT.

This clone was seen just once. The rearrangement uses TRBV18 and TRBJ2-2; the D gene is possibly TRBD1 (5 bases). Trimming cost V 2 bases and J 2 bases, with 9 bases left between them. The CDR3 contains 15 residues. CDR1 is KGHSH and CDR2 is LQKENI in the germline V gene. The CDR3: CASSPRTHNTGELFF. The CDR3 coding sequence is TGTGCCAGCTCACCAAGGACACACAACACCGGGGAGCTGTTTTTT. Complete variable domain (other parts from reference TRBV18 and TRBJ2-2): NAGVMQNPRHLVRRRGQEARLRCSPMKGHSHVYWYRQLPEEGLKFMVYLQKENIIDESGMPKERFSAEFPKEGPSILRIQQVVRGDSAAYFCASSPRTHNTGELFFGEGSRLTVL.

The chain has TRBV11-2 and TRBJ1-5; D gene unclear. The CDR3 is 16 amino acids. Germline V CDR1 and CDR2: SGHAT, FQNNGV. The V end was cut by 0 bases, the J end by 3 bases, with 12 bases between. The CDR3 loop is CASSLDARQFNQPQHF. For the CDR3, the DNA is TGTGCCAGCAGCTTAGATGCCAGGCAATTCAATCAGCCCCAGCATTTT. Drawing the rest from reference TRBV11-2 and TRBJ1-5, the complete variable domain is EAGVAQSPRYKIIEKRQSVAFWCNPISGHATLYWYQQILGQGPKLLIQFQNNGVVDDSQLPKDRFSAERLKGVDSTLKIQPAKLEDSAVYLCASSLDARQFNQPQHFGDGTRLSIL.

This clone was picked up a small number of times. The chain combines TRBV7-2 with TRBJ2-7, with D possibly TRBD1 on 6 matching bases. The CDR3 sequence is 15 residues long. Germline V gives CDR1 SGHTA, CDR2 FQGNSA. Trimming took 2 bases from V and 3 from J, leaving 14 bases between them. The CDR3 region is CASSLFPGQNYEQYF. DNA of the CDR3: TGTGCCAGCAGCTTATTCCCCGGACAGAACTACGAGCAGTACTTC.

The count of this clone is one. The CDR3 DNA reads TGTGCCAGCACAAAGGGGACTGGAATAGAGACCCAGTACTTC. Encoded protein: CASTKGTGIETQYF. V gene TRBV7-2 combines with J gene TRBJ2-5; the D gene is possibly TRBD2 (6 bases). The CDR3 is 14 residues long. The germline V and J ends were trimmed by 7 bases and 4 bases, with 16 bases remaining between them. Germline CDR1 and CDR2: SGHTA and FQGNSA.

The V gene is TRBV29-1, the J gene TRBJ2-3; 8 bases line up with TRBD2. J gave up 1 base and V 7 bases, and 7 bases lay outside the gene matches. CDR3 length equals 14 residues. Germline CDR1 SQVTM, CDR2 ANQGSEA. CDR3 DNA sequence: TGCAGCGCCATAGCGGGGCCCCGCACAGATACGCAGTATTTT. It specifies CSAIAGPRTDTQYF.

For the CDR3, the DNA is TGTGCCAGCAGTTCAGGCAGGGTTGAGCAGTTCTTC. Residues: CASSSGRVEQFF. The chain combines TRBV12-3 or TRBV12-4 with TRBJ2-1; tentative D call: TRBD1 (5 bases). V was cut by 4 bases and J by 9 bases, with 10 bases left in between. CDR3 length equals 12 residues.

The chain is built from TRBV4-1 and TRBJ1-5; D perhaps matches TRBD1 (6 bases). Germline V lookup: CDR1 MGHRA, CDR2 YSYEKL. The CDR3 totals 15 residues. Trimming took off 2 bases at V and 4 bases at J, with 12 bases between the two ends. This CDR3 is CASSQIGGPNQPQHF. The CDR3 nucleotides read TGCGCCAGCAGCCAAATAGGGGGTCCAAATCAGCCCCAGCATTTT.

The chain has TRBV24-1 and TRBJ1-5, with D maybe TRBD1 (6 bases). Deletions cut 6 bases from V and 6 bases from J, with 8 bases between. The CDR3 is 12 amino acids. The germline CDR1 and CDR2 sequences are KGHDR and SFDVKD. The CDR3 region is CATSTGRQPQHF. In DNA form, the CDR3 reads TGTGCCACCAGTACAGGGCGTCAGCCCCAGCATTTT.

The J gene is TRBJ1-2, the V gene TRBV19; D perhaps matches TRBD1 (5 bases). The CDR3 totals 12 residues. The V end was cut by 4 bases, the J end by 10 bases, with 13 bases between. Germline V gives CDR1 LNHDA, CDR2 SQIVND (reference sequence). The CDR3 is CASSTTDTSYTF. As DNA, the CDR3 is TGTGCCAGTAGTACCACGGACACCTCCTACACCTTC.

This clone was found once. The CDR3 DNA follows: TGTGCCAGCAGCTCGACCGGAGTCTCTGGAAACACCATATATTTT. Amino acids: CASSSTGVSGNTIYF. The chain couples TRBV7-9 to TRBJ1-3; D is ambiguous. The V gene's germline CDR1 is SEHNR and CDR2 FQNEAQ (reference sequence). The V gene lost 4 bases and the J gene lost 0 bases, with 10 bases spanning the gap. The CDR3 extends over 15 amino acids.

This clone showed up just a few times. The V gene is TRBV2, the J gene TRBJ1-6; no clear D. V was trimmed by 6 bases and J by 0 bases, leaving 6 bases between them. Germline CDR1 is SNHLY and CDR2 is FYNNEI. The CDR3 loop spans 14 amino acids. The CDR3: CASRASSYNSPLHF. CDR3 bases: TGTGCCAGCAGGGCCAGCTCCTATAATTCACCCCTCCACTTT.

This clone was seen a handful of times. This chain links TRBV3-1 (or the pseudogene TRBV3-2) with TRBJ1-4, with D uncertain. The germline CDR1 and CDR2 sequences are LGHDT and YNNKEL (reference sequence). The ends were cut back, 4 bases at V and 5 bases at J, with 14 bases in the middle. This CDR3 region has 15 residues. The CDR3 coding sequence is TGTGCCAGCAGCCCCTCGGCGGCTGAAAATGAAAAACTGTTTTTT. This encodes CASSPSAAENEKLFF.

The V and J genes are TRBV10-2 and TRBJ2-7; no definite D call. The germline gives CDR1 WSHSY, CDR2 SAAADI. The CDR3 length is 11 residues. V was shortened by 3 bases and J by 6 bases, with 6 bases between the two germline ends. The CDR3 region is CASSDPSEQYF. CDR3 sequence (DNA): TGCGCCAGCAGTGATCCTTCCGAGCAGTACTTC.

This sequence joins TRBV21-1 and TRBJ1-6; the table calls TRBD1, which could not be checked here. TRBV21-1 is flagged as a pseudogene. The CDR3 runs 22 residues. The CDR3 DNA reads as TGTGCCAGCAGCAAAGGCATTCGATTCGACAGGGCATTAAGCTCCTATAATTCACCCCTCCACTTT. It yields the protein CASSKGIRFDRALSSYNSPLHF.

This clone appeared once. The chain couples TRBV10-3 to TRBJ2-7, with 7 positions matching TRBD1. Germline lookup yields CDR1 ENHRY and CDR2 SYGVKD. The CDR3 is 15 residues long. The V and J ends lost 6 bases and 2 bases, in that order; junction bases with no gene match: 10. Here the CDR3 reads CAISPGQTTTYEQYF. CDR3 coding DNA: TGTGCCATCAGCCCGGGACAGACTACAACCTACGAGCAGTACTTC.

The chain couples TRBV21-1 to TRBJ1-1; the table's D call of TRBD1 was not tested on the DNA. TRBV21-1 is a documented pseudogene. CDR3 length: 14 amino acids. The CDR3 nucleotides are TGTGCCAGCAGCGCCCGACAGCCGAACACTGAAGCTTTCTTT. Its protein is CASSARQPNTEAFF.

This clone was picked up one time. This chain links TRBV6-6 with TRBJ1-2; no reliable D call. The CDR3 runs to 13 residues. The V gene lost 8 bases and the J gene lost 4 bases, with 14 bases spanning the gap. The germline CDR1 and CDR2 sequences are MNHNY and SVGAGI (reference sequence). As DNA, the CDR3 is TGTGCCAGCGTTCTGGAGGTCCGCTATGGCTACACCTTC. Translated, it gives CASVLEVRYGYTF.

This chain joins TRBV27 and TRBJ2-7, with 13 bases fitting TRBD2. V lost 5 bases to trimming and J lost 6 bases; unmatched junction nucleotides: 4. Germline values: CDR1 MNHEY, CDR2 SMNVEV (reference sequence). This CDR3 has 14 amino acids. The DNA for the CDR3 is TGTGCCAGCAGTCTACTAGCGGGGGGGCGCGAGCAGTACTTC. Protein sequence: CASSLLAGGREQYF.

The chain joins TRBV5-5 to TRBJ2-1; weak D call: TRBD2 (5 bases). This CDR3 contains 14 residues. V was cut by 0 bases and J by 3 bases, with 7 bases left in between. Germline V gives CDR1 SGHKS, CDR2 YYEKEE (reference sequence). The CDR3 loop reads CASSLGGVYNEQFF. The DNA for the CDR3 is TGTGCCAGCAGCTTGGGGGGAGTCTACAATGAGCAGTTCTTC.

This clone was picked up a small number of times. V is TRBV27 and J is TRBJ2-7; TRBD2 is a possible D gene (6 bases). Looked up from germline, CDR1 is MNHEY and CDR2 is SMNVEV (reference sequence). The CDR3 is 14 residues long. V dropped 5 bases and J dropped 5 bases, with 16 bases sitting between them. The CDR3 coding sequence is TGTGCCAGCAGTCCCCGTCCGCGGGGACACGAGCAGTACTTC. This translates into CASSPRPRGHEQYF.

The chain carries TRBV7-8 and TRBJ2-1; 8 nucleotides agree with TRBD2. Germline V gene data show CDR1 as SGHVS and CDR2 as FQNEAQ. The V and J ends lost 5 bases and 6 bases, in that order; junction bases with no gene match: 15. The CDR3 runs 17 residues. CDR3 in amino acids: CASSQRLSSGHRNEQFF. As DNA, the CDR3 is TGTGCCAGCAGCCAAAGGTTGTCTAGCGGGCACCGCAATGAGCAGTTCTTC.

The V and J genes are TRBV28 and TRBJ1-2, with D unresolved. The CDR3 spans 12 residues. V lost 8 bases and J 4 bases, leaving 11 bases between the germline ends. Germline CDR1 and CDR2: MDHEN and SYDVKM. Written as DNA, the CDR3 is TGTGCCAGCCTGGGCAATCCCTATGGCTACACCTTC. Protein product: CASLGNPYGYTF.

The rearrangement joins TRBV7-2 to TRBJ1-5; D remains unclear. V dropped 1 base and J dropped 5 bases, with 12 bases sitting between them. There are 15 residues in the CDR3. Germline CDR1 reads SGHTA; CDR2 reads FQGNSA. For the CDR3, the DNA is TGTGCCAGCAGCTTAGAAGGAGGTGGGGATCAGCCCCAGCATTTT. Residues: CASSLEGGGDQPQHF.

The CDR3 DNA reads TGTGCCAGCAGGAGGAGCGAGGAGACCCAGTACTTC. This gives the protein CASRRSEETQYF. The chain uses TRBV3-1 (or the pseudogene TRBV3-2) and TRBJ2-5; no firm D call. Germline lookup yields CDR1 LGHDT and CDR2 YNNKEL (reference sequence). V gave up 6 bases and J gave up 5 bases, with 10 bases separating them. This CDR3 spans 12 amino acids.

V and J are TRBV14 and TRBJ2-6; D remains unclear. Germline values: CDR1 SGHDN, CDR2 FVKESK. This CDR3 region has 15 residues. Trimming took off 0 bases at V and 5 bases at J, with 8 bases between the two ends. The CDR3 spells CASSQEGARANVLTF. The CDR3 coding sequence is TGTGCCAGCAGCCAAGAAGGAGCCCGGGCCAACGTCCTGACTTTC.

The chain is built from TRBV14 and TRBJ2-4; TRBD2 might be the D (6 bases). Germline V gives CDR1 SGHDN, CDR2 FVKESK. The CDR3 has 15 residues. The ends were cut back, 3 bases at V and 2 bases at J, with 11 bases in the middle. CDR3 loop: CASSHEEGPKNIQYF. Written as DNA, the CDR3 is TGTGCCAGCAGCCATGAGGAGGGGCCCAAAAACATTCAGTACTTC.

The rearrangement joins TRBV5-6 to TRBJ1-1; TRBD1 matches 7 bases. With 4 bases clipped from V and 0 bases from J, the junction kept 3 bases outside the gene matches. CDR1 and CDR2 from the germline V gene are SGHDT and YYEEEE. There are 14 residues in the CDR3. In DNA form, the CDR3 reads TGTGCCAGCAGCGAGGGACAGATGAACACTGAAGCTTTCTTT. Protein sequence: CASSEGQMNTEAFF.